This T cell receptor beta chain is from a study of shared clonotypes between healthy human individuals. Study-wide context: Ranging from 18 to 49 in age, donors were a couple of women and three men. Per donor, CD8 memory used one plate, CD8 naive used two, CD4 memory used three and CD4 naive used three.

Researchers ran the assay at a deep level. Repertoires were generated with immunoSEQ multiplex PCR, while TCRdb's copy carries only in-frame clones and drops some. In the table there are 2,500,000 or so clones, over 85% of which are singletons. The CDR3 extends over 17 amino acids. The V end was cut by 6 bases, the J end by 1 base, with 18 bases between. The germline V gene has CDR1 MGHDK and CDR2 SYGVNS. Donation came from healthy HIV-negative adults that had no recent acute infections or vaccinations. This chain joins TRBV25-1 and TRBJ2-2, with D tentatively TRBD1 or TRBD2 (5 bases each). The source material was naive CD4+ T cells from PBMCs. Subset given: CD45RA+ positively selected. The sequence was obtained from a man younger than 30 in good health. Some clones in this sample may be carry-over from other donors' samples. The CDR3 spells CASSPDFRDGNTGELFF. CDR3 DNA: TGTGCCAGCAGCCCCGACTTCCGGGACGGGAACACCGGGGAGCTGTTTTTT.